This paragraph covers one T cell receptor beta chain sequence. Antigen: not known. The CDR3 is 11 residues long. Germline V gene sequence: CDR1 SGHTA, CDR2 FQGTGA. Terminally differentiated effector memory CD45RA+ cells were excluded from the naive CD8 cells, which were CD45RO-negative and positively selected for CCR7. This record comes from a study of shared clonotypes between healthy human individuals. General observations from the study: The study generally estimated greater richness for naive than memory subsets. It was anticipated that sequencing depth would influence how many clonotypes donors shared.

Profiled with immunoSEQ multiplex PCR; TCRdb holds only in-frame clones, not every one. The repertoire holds hundreds of thousands of clones, with under 95% as singletons. This rearrangement joins TRBV7-3 to TRBJ2-7, with D uncertain. The source is a man younger than 45 in good health. The sequenced material came from naive CD8+ T cells sorted from blood. CDR3 coding DNA: TGTGCAGAGAGAGCCTCCTACGAGCAGTACTTC. Protein: CAERASYEQYF. The whole variable domain, remainder taken from reference TRBV7-3 and TRBJ2-7, is GAGVSQTPSNKVTEKGKYVELRCDPISGHTALYWYRQSLGQGPEFLIYFQGTGAADDSGLPNDRFFAVRPEGSVSTLKIQRTERGDSAVYLCAERASYEQYFGPGTRLTVT.